This T cell receptor (beta chain) was documented in a study of regulatory T cells in long-lasting Graves disease. This clonotype has at least ten counts. Its antigen remains unidentified. CDR1 is MDHEN, CDR2 SYDVKM, per germline. Trimming removed 3 bases from V and 5 bases from J; junction bases left unmatched: 15. CDR3 length equals 17 residues. Findings and limits, study-wide: Persistent patients shared more public clonotypes (approximately 2,800) than new patients (roughly 970). Persistent disease samples used TRBV28, TRBJ1-2 and TRBJ2-5 preferentially.

This sample's time point: persistent/refractory GD, antithyroid drugs over 5 years with positive TRAb. Researchers made the TCR library from RNA that was extracted from PBMCs. Arm-PCR of CDR3 regions and iRepertoire HTBI primers were the basis on which TCR beta libraries were built. TCRdb ran MiXCR on the multiplex PCR reads and lists one entry per CDR3 protein. The data contain roughly 500,000 distinct CDR3 sequences, approximately 22% of them singletons. The sequencing used peripheral blood mononuclear cells (PBMCs), collected when the disease was refractory, from a patient treated with antithyroid drugs. The receptor comes from a female donor with Graves disease. The rearrangement uses TRBV28 and TRBJ2-5; 7 positions match TRBD1. In nucleotides, the CDR3 is TGTGCCAGCAGTTTGGGGACAGTTCGCCCCAGGGGGGAGACCCAGTACTTC. Its translation: CASSLGTVRPRGETQYF.